Given below is one T cell receptor (beta chain) in context. The antigen is unknown. The ends lost 11 bases at V and 4 bases at J; junction bases unmatched: 10. Germline loops: CDR1 MNHEY, CDR2 SVGAGI. The CDR3 spans 13 residues. The data derive from a study of Graves' ophthalmopathy and Graves' hyperthyroidism. General observations from the study: Blood shared most expanded thyroid clonotypes above 0.001 frequency.

As the template, RNA transcripts were used to amplify TCR beta CDR3 regions. HTBI primers were employed in first-round RT-PCR, then a second-round multiplex PCR followed. Using its own MiXCR run on the multiplex PCR reads, TCRdb lists one record per CDR3 protein. The data show around 1.1 million distinct CDR3 sequences, about two fifths seen once. This chain joins TRBV6-5 and TRBJ2-5; 7 bases agree with TRBD2. Specimen: peripheral blood or thyroid tissue (not recorded which). The sequence was collected from an adult man with Graves' hyperthyroidism. This CDR3 reads CAATPGLRETQYF. CDR3 nucleotides: TGTGCCGCCACCCCGGGACTACGAGAGACCCAGTACTTC.